This T cell receptor (beta chain) comes out of a study of blood T cells in healthy people across ages. The study, taken as a whole, reports: With age, beta diversity per million T cells declined roughly linearly, significantly by 40. PBMCs left unsorted prevented a conclusive naive versus antigen-experienced comparison.

The trim removed 5 bases at V and 8 bases at J, leaving 4 bases unmatched. The CDR3 spans 12 residues. Germline V gene lookup returns CDR1 SGHVS and CDR2 FNYEAQ. With a J-beta primer mix and a sample-barcoded 5' primer, a second PCR ran about 7 to 11 cycles. TCRdb fed the 5' RACE reads into MiXCR, producing one record per CDR3 protein. The sample records fewer than 700,000 distinct CDR3 sequences, 40% to 50% being singletons. As regards this clonotype: What it binds is unknown.

For every donor, a draw yielded around 10 milliliters of peripheral blood. The sequenced sample was blood. The gene calls are TRBV7-6 and TRBJ2-3; 7 positions agree with TRBD1. This TCR derives from a man at least 80 years old in good health. The chain's CDR3 is CASSPRDSTQYF. DNA for the CDR3: TGTGCCAGCAGCCCCCGGGACAGTACGCAGTATTTT. The full variable domain, completed using reference TRBV7-6 and TRBJ2-3, is GAGVSQSPRYKVTKRGQDVALRCDPISGHVSLYWYRQALGQGPEFLTYFNYEAQQDKSGLPNDRFSAERPEGSISTLTIQRTEQRDSAMYRCASSPRDSTQYFGPGTRLTVL.